What follows is one T cell receptor beta chain and its context. What it recognizes is unknown. The CDR3 has 15 amino acids. The J segment lost 4 bases and the V segment lost 5 bases, leaving 8 bases of the junction unmatched. Germline-derived CDR1 and CDR2 are SEHNR and FQNEAQ (reference sequence). These data come from a study of blood T cells in healthy people across ages. Study conclusions and caveats: More naive CD4+ cells and higher diversity were found in long-lived than in aged donors.

The authors ran a second PCR of about 7 to 11 cycles using a sample-barcoded 5' primer and a J-beta primer mix. TCRdb reprocessed the 5' RACE reads via MiXCR and lists one record per CDR3 protein. In the table there are around 870,000 distinct CDR3 sequences, more than 25% of which are singletons. Sequencing used blood. The clonotype originates from a woman older than 75 in good health. This sequence joins TRBV7-9 and TRBJ2-5; 9 nucleotides line up with TRBD1. The chain's CDR3 is CASSGDRALVETQYF. The CDR3 DNA reads as TGTGCCAGCAGCGGGGACAGGGCGTTAGTAGAGACCCAGTACTTC.